This TCR beta chain originates from a study of T-cell memory formation after mild COVID-19. Germline-derived CDR1 and CDR2 are SQVTM and ANQGSEA. The CDR3 runs to 11 residues. V shed 6 bases and J shed 10 bases, with 13 bases lying between them. As concerns this clonotype: Antigen unknown.

The 5'RACE method, run with constant-segment primers, produced TCR alpha and TCR beta cDNA libraries (carrying sample barcodes and UMIs). TCRdb processed the 5' RACE reads anew with MiXCR; each CDR3 protein has one entry. The table lists roughly 110,000 distinct CDR3 sequences, around an eighth of them singletons, with approximately 43% in the top ten. Study observations and caveats: Clones contracting across day 15 to 85 had a balanced CD4/CD8 profile; later expanding clones leaned CD4+. SARS-CoV-2 specificity was not confirmed for second-wave clones peaking on day 37. Some clones that responded turned up in pre-infection memory, which suggests that cross-reactive memory joined in.

The chain uses TRBV29-1 and TRBJ2-1, with TRBD2 as a possible D gene (6 bases). The origin of this receptor is a man aged 18-30 years who had mild COVID-19 (a few samples of this study predate the infection). Cell type and time point are not known. Material for sequencing was PBMCs or a T cell subset sorted from them (not recorded which). CDR3: CSVPEGKEQFF. The DNA for the CDR3 is TGCAGCGTCCCGGAGGGGAAGGAGCAGTTCTTC.